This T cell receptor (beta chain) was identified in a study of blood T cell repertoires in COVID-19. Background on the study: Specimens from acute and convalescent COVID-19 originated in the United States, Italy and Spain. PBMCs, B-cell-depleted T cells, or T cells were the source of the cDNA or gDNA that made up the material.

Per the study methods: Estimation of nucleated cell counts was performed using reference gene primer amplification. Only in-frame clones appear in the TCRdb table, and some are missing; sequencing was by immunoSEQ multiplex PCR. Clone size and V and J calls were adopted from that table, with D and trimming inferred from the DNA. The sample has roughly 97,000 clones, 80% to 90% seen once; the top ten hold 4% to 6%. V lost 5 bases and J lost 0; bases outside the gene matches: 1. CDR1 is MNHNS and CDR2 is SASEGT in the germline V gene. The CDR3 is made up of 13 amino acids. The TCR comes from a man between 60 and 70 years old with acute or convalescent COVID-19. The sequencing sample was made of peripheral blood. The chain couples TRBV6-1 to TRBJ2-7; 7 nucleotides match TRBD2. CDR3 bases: TGTGCCAGCAGTTGGGGGGGCTCCTACGAGCAGTACTTC. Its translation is CASSWGGSYEQYF.